Listed below are T cell receptor beta chains from one sample, sequenced in a study of shared clonotypes between healthy human individuals. Profiled with immunoSEQ multiplex PCR; TCRdb holds only in-frame clones, not every one. The profile shows 2 million to 2.5 million clones, almost 96% of them singletons. Sample: naive CD4+ T cells sorted from blood. Source of these receptors: a man between 18 and 29 years old in good health. Each CDR3 is given with its conserved first and last residue. D genes are given only for firm matches. The size field is filled for only some rows; it gives once, few, many or a size class.

d_gene,abundance,j_gene,v_gene,CDR3nt,CDR3aa
TRBD2,NA,TRBJ2-7,TRBV14,TGTGCCAGCAGCCAACTCGGGATAGCGGGAACCTACGAGCAGTACTTC,CASSQLGIAGTYEQYF
TRBD1,NA,TRBJ2-7,TRBV7-3,TGTGCCAGCAGCTTAACGGGGACAGACCGCCAGCAGTACTTC,CASSLTGTDRQQYF
NA,NA,TRBJ2-5,TRBV14,TGTGCCAGCAGCAAAAGAAAAGGAGCTCAAGAGACCCAGTACTTC,CASSKRKGAQETQYF
TRBD2,NA,TRBJ2-5,TRBV5-1,TGCGCCAGCAGCCGAAGCATAGCGGGGGCGATCCAAGAGACCCAGTACTTC,CASSRSIAGAIQETQYF
TRBD1,NA,TRBJ1-1,TRBV30,TGTGCCTGGAGTGGAGGGACAGGGAGGGGAACTGAAGCTTTCTTT,CAWSGGTGRGTEAFF
TRBD1,NA,TRBJ2-5,TRBV5-1,TGCGCCAGCAGCTCACAGGGGTCCCAAGAGACCCAGTACTTC,CASSSQGSQETQYF
NA,NA,TRBJ1-4,TRBV7-2,TGTGCCAGCAGCCTAACAGGAAAACTGTTTTTT,CASSLTGKLFF
NA,NA,TRBJ1-1,TRBV9,TGTGCCAGCAGCGTAGCGGGGGTCAACACTGAAGCTTTCTTT,CASSVAGVNTEAFF
TRBD1,once,TRBJ2-5,TRBV15,TGTGCCACCAGCAGAGGAGGGACAGGTCAGATCACTATAAAGACCCAGTACTTC,CATSRGGTGQITIKTQYF
TRBD1,NA,TRBJ1-5,TRBV2,TGTGCCAGCAGTTCCGGGACAGGCCTCAATCAGCCCCAGCATTTT,CASSSGTGLNQPQHF
TRBD2,NA,TRBJ2-2,TRBV2,TGTGCCAGCAGTGATCGGACTAGCTCCGGGGAGCTGTTTTTT,CASSDRTSSGELFF
NA,once,TRBJ2-6,TRBV5-1,TGCGCCAGCAGCTTGGTTGCTGCACAGGGTACTGGGGCCAACGTCCTGACTTTC,CASSLVAAQGTGANVLTF
NA,NA,TRBJ2-7,TRBV5-1,TGCGCCAGCAGTTGGGGGTTGGCGGATGCCTACGAGCAGTACTTC,CASSWGLADAYEQYF
TRBD1,NA,TRBJ2-2,TRBV7-9,TGTGCCAGCAGCCCTACAAGCCGGACAGGGGCAAACACCGGGGAGCTGTTTTTT,CASSPTSRTGANTGELFF
TRBD2,NA,TRBJ2-2,TRBV27,TGTGCCAGCACGCAACTAGCGGCCGGGGAGCTGTTTTTT,CASTQLAAGELFF
TRBD2,NA,TRBJ2-7,TRBV5-1,TGCGCCAGCAGCTTGGCCGGGGGGGCCTACGAGCAGTACTTC,CASSLAGGAYEQYF
NA,NA,TRBJ2-7,TRBV6-6,TGTGCCAGCAGTTCACCCCTTCAGGGGTACTCCTACGAGCAGTACTTC,CASSSPLQGYSYEQYF
NA,NA,TRBJ1-2,TRBV4-1,TGCGCCAGCAGCCAAGGGGGAGGGAGTTATGGCTACACCTTC,CASSQGGGSYGYTF
NA,NA,TRBJ1-5,TRBV11-2,TGTGCCAGCAGCTTAGTAGCGGGTCAGCCCCAGCATTTT,CASSLVAGQPQHF
TRBD2,NA,TRBJ2-1,TRBV30,TGTGCCTGGGCGCTAGCGGACTCCTACAATGAGCAGTTCTTC,CAWALADSYNEQFF
NA,NA,TRBJ1-2,TRBV19,TGTGCCAGTAGTATAGAAGGGGACTATGGCTACACCTTC,CASSIEGDYGYTF
NA,NA,TRBJ1-2,TRBV2,TGTGCCAGCAGTGAACGTTGGGGGAACTATGGCTACACCTTC,CASSERWGNYGYTF
TRBD1,NA,TRBJ1-5,TRBV10-3,TGTGCCATCAGTCCTGGCCAGGGGGCGGGGGTAAGCAATCAGCCCCAGCATTTT,CAISPGQGAGVSNQPQHF
NA,few,TRBJ2-5,TRBV2,TGTGCCAGCAGTGTGACAGAGACCCAGTACTTC,CASSVTETQYF
NA,NA,TRBJ2-7,TRBV6-1,TGTGCCAGCAGAAAAGGTCCCAGCTCCTACGAGCAGTACTTC,CASRKGPSSYEQYF
TRBD2,once,TRBJ2-7,TRBV30,TGTGCCTGGAGTGTCCCACTAGCGGTGGTTTCGGACGAGCAGTACTTC,CAWSVPLAVVSDEQYF
NA,NA,TRBJ1-5,TRBV4-1,TGCGCCAGCAGCCAAGATATAACCCTGTGGCCCCAGCATTTT,CASSQDITLWPQHF
NA,NA,TRBJ2-2,TRBV9,TGTGCCAGCAGCGTACGGTCAGGGTTTCGGACCGGGGAGCTGTTTTTT,CASSVRSGFRTGELFF
TRBD1,NA,TRBJ2-5,TRBV18,TGTGCCAGCTCACCGTTTACGGACAGGGTGAAAGGGACCCAGTACTTC,CASSPFTDRVKGTQYF
TRBD1,NA,TRBJ1-2,TRBV6-5,TGTGCCAGCAGTTTAAGGGGGCATCCTCTATATGGCTACACCTTC,CASSLRGHPLYGYTF
NA,NA,TRBJ1-2,TRBV7-2,TGTGCCAGCAGCTTAGTAGGCAGCTATGGCTACACCTTC,CASSLVGSYGYTF
NA,few,TRBJ2-2,TRBV5-1,TGCGCCAGCAGCTTGGAACAGACGAACACCGGGGAGCTGTTTTTT,CASSLEQTNTGELFF
NA,once,TRBJ2-5,TRBV10-2,TGCGCCAGCAGTGAGACAGGGAGGGAGACCCAGTACTTC,CASSETGRETQYF
NA,NA,TRBJ2-6,TRBV10-3,TGTGCCATCAGTGAGGAGGTTTCCGGGGCCAACGTCCTGACTTTC,CAISEEVSGANVLTF
TRBD2,NA,TRBJ2-3,TRBV28,TGTGCCAGCAGTTCACGACTAGCGGGGGGATTCACAGATACGCAGTATTTT,CASSSRLAGGFTDTQYF
TRBD2,NA,TRBJ2-7,TRBV5-4,TGTGCCAGCAGCCAATCCGGGACTACCTCCTACGAGCAGTACTTC,CASSQSGTTSYEQYF
TRBD2,NA,TRBJ2-3,TRBV6-1,TGTGCCAGCAGACTAGCGGGGGGCACAGATACGCAGTATTTT,CASRLAGGTDTQYF
NA,NA,TRBJ2-5,TRBV5-1,TGCGCCAGCAGCTTGGCCGGTGCTAGAAAGCAAGAGACCCAGTACTTC,CASSLAGARKQETQYF
TRBD1,NA,TRBJ1-1,TRBV5-1,TGCGCCAGCAGCTTGGAGGGGGCTGCGAACACTGAAGCTTTCTTT,CASSLEGAANTEAFF